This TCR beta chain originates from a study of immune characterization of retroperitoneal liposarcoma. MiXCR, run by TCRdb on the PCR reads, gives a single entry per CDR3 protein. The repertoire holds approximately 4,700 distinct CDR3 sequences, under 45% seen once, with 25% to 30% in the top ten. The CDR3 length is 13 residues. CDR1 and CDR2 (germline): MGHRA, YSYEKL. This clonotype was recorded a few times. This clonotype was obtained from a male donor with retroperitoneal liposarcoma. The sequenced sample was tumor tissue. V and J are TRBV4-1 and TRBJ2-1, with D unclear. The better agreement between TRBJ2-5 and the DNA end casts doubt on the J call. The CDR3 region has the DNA TGCGCCAGCAGCCAACACCACCAAGAGACCCAGTACTTC. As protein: CASSQHHQETQYF.